Listed below are T cell receptor beta chains from one sample, sequenced in a study of cytomegalovirus exposure and HLA in healthy donors. TCRdb keeps only in-frame clones here, not all; method: immunoSEQ multiplex PCR. The sample has some 200,000 clones, around 83% seen once. Sequencing used PBMCs. The receptors were sampled from a woman aged 18-29 years in good health and CMV-seronegative. CDR3s include the opening cysteine and the closing phenylalanine or tryptophan. Fields, in order: V gene, clone size, J gene, D gene, CDR3 protein, CDR3 DNA. D genes are given only for firm matches. Size is omitted from some rows. Given values are once, few, many or a class for expanded clones.

v_call: TRBV19; clone_size: -; j_call: TRBJ2-2; d_call: -; cdr3_aa: CASSIEEGIGGELFF; cdr3_nt: TGTGCCAGTAGTATAGAGGAGGGAATCGGCGGGGAGCTGTTTTTT
v_call: TRBV10-3; clone_size: -; j_call: TRBJ2-5; d_call: -; cdr3_aa: CAISGGRQGVGETQYF; cdr3_nt: TGTGCCATCAGTGGTGGGAGGCAGGGTGTTGGAGAGACCCAGTACTTC
v_call: TRBV28; clone_size: -; j_call: TRBJ2-1; d_call: -; cdr3_aa: CASSLYNEGNEQFF; cdr3_nt: TGTGCCAGCAGTTTATACAACGAGGGTAATGAGCAGTTCTTC
v_call: TRBV2; clone_size: few; j_call: TRBJ2-7; d_call: -; cdr3_aa: CASRGPAYEQYF; cdr3_nt: TGTGCCAGCAGGGGGCCGGCCTACGAGCAGTACTTC
v_call: TRBV29-1; clone_size: once; j_call: TRBJ1-2; d_call: TRBD1; cdr3_aa: CSANEGYGTGLYGYTF; cdr3_nt: TGCAGCGCTAATGAGGGCTACGGGACAGGACTCTATGGCTACACCTTC
v_call: TRBV6-5; clone_size: -; j_call: TRBJ1-5; d_call: -; cdr3_aa: CASSYSKQPNQPQHF; cdr3_nt: TGTGCCAGCAGTTACTCGAAACAGCCTAATCAGCCCCAGCATTTT
v_call: TRBV7-2; clone_size: -; j_call: TRBJ1-1; d_call: -; cdr3_aa: CASSINGQMNTEAFF; cdr3_nt: TGTGCCAGCAGCATTAACGGACAAATGAACACTGAAGCTTTCTTT
v_call: TRBV5-6; clone_size: -; j_call: TRBJ2-5; d_call: -; cdr3_aa: CASSLSGALQETQYF; cdr3_nt: TGTGCCAGCAGCTTGTCAGGGGCCTTACAAGAGACCCAGTACTTC
v_call: TRBV18; clone_size: -; j_call: TRBJ2-5; d_call: TRBD2; cdr3_aa: CASSRPGLAKAQETQYF; cdr3_nt: TGTGCCAGCTCCCGACCGGGACTAGCGAAAGCTCAGGAGACCCAGTACTTC
v_call: TRBV11-3; clone_size: -; j_call: TRBJ2-3; d_call: -; cdr3_aa: CASSLGYRESYTQYF; cdr3_nt: TGTGCCAGCAGCTTAGGTTACAGGGAATCATATACGCAGTATTTT
v_call: TRBV30; clone_size: -; j_call: TRBJ1-5; d_call: TRBD1; cdr3_aa: CAWSVGQGVQPQHF; cdr3_nt: TGTGCCTGGAGTGTAGGACAGGGGGTTCAGCCCCAGCATTTT
v_call: TRBV6-5; clone_size: -; j_call: TRBJ2-5; d_call: -; cdr3_aa: CASSYLSTRETQYF; cdr3_nt: TGTGCCAGCAGTTACCTCTCCACCCGGGAGACCCAGTACTTC
v_call: TRBV18; clone_size: -; j_call: TRBJ2-3; d_call: -; cdr3_aa: CASSPSSPLNGDTQYF; cdr3_nt: TGTGCCAGCTCCCCCTCTTCCCCTTTAAACGGGGATACGCAGTATTTT
v_call: TRBV7-9; clone_size: once; j_call: TRBJ2-1; d_call: TRBD1; cdr3_aa: CASSSHTGVPYNEQFF; cdr3_nt: TGTGCCAGCAGCTCCCATACAGGGGTCCCCTACAATGAGCAGTTCTTC
v_call: TRBV9; clone_size: many; j_call: TRBJ2-7; d_call: -; cdr3_aa: CASSATLDIVSSYEQYF; cdr3_nt: TGTGCCAGCAGCGCTACCCTGGACATAGTTTCTTCCTACGAGCAGTACTTC
v_call: TRBV10-3; clone_size: -; j_call: TRBJ2-2; d_call: -; cdr3_aa: CAISEFRRRDTGELFF; cdr3_nt: TGTGCCATCAGTGAGTTCCGGCGTCGGGACACCGGGGAGCTGTTTTTT
v_call: TRBV18; clone_size: -; j_call: TRBJ1-2; d_call: -; cdr3_aa: CASSPPIGDYGYTF; cdr3_nt: TGTGCCAGCTCACCACCAATAGGGGACTATGGCTACACCTTC
v_call: TRBV5-6; clone_size: -; j_call: TRBJ2-1; d_call: -; cdr3_aa: CASSFQGGEQFF; cdr3_nt: TGTGCCAGCAGCTTCCAGGGGGGTGAGCAGTTCTTC
v_call: TRBV27; clone_size: -; j_call: TRBJ1-2; d_call: -; cdr3_aa: CASSLTGLGGYTF; cdr3_nt: TGTGCCAGCAGTTTAACAGGGTTAGGTGGCTACACCTTC
v_call: TRBV2; clone_size: many; j_call: TRBJ2-2; d_call: -; cdr3_aa: CASRADTGELFF; cdr3_nt: TGTGCCAGCAGGGCAGACACCGGGGAGCTGTTTTTT
v_call: TRBV28; clone_size: once; j_call: TRBJ2-3; d_call: -; cdr3_aa: CASGTRVRVSTDTQYF; cdr3_nt: TGTGCCAGCGGAACCAGGGTTCGTGTTAGCACAGATACGCAGTATTTT
v_call: TRBV27; clone_size: -; j_call: TRBJ2-6; d_call: -; cdr3_aa: CASSQHRSGANVLTF; cdr3_nt: TGTGCCAGCAGTCAACACCGCTCTGGGGCCAACGTCCTGACTTTC
v_call: TRBV5-6; clone_size: -; j_call: TRBJ1-2; d_call: -; cdr3_aa: CASSRISSVSNYGYTF; cdr3_nt: TGTGCCAGCAGCCGAATAAGTAGCGTGAGCAACTATGGCTACACCTTC
v_call: TRBV4-3; clone_size: few; j_call: TRBJ1-2; d_call: -; cdr3_aa: CASSQAEGSDYGYTF; cdr3_nt: TGCGCCAGCAGCCAAGCCGAGGGATCGGACTATGGCTACACCTTC
v_call: TRBV21-1; clone_size: -; j_call: TRBJ1-1; d_call: -; cdr3_aa: CASPRWRGGDSTEAFF; cdr3_nt: TGTGCCAGCCCAAGGTGGAGGGGAGGAGATAGCACTGAAGCTTTCTTT
v_call: TRBV7-6; clone_size: -; j_call: TRBJ1-1; d_call: TRBD1; cdr3_aa: CASRDPRTGGRNTEAFF; cdr3_nt: TGTGCCAGCAGAGATCCCCGGACAGGGGGCAGGAACACTGAAGCTTTCTTT
v_call: TRBV5-1; clone_size: -; j_call: TRBJ2-5; d_call: TRBD2; cdr3_aa: CASSLLAGGTQETQYF; cdr3_nt: TGCGCCAGCAGCTTGCTAGCGGGAGGGACCCAAGAGACCCAGTACTTC
v_call: TRBV11-3; clone_size: -; j_call: TRBJ2-1; d_call: TRBD2; cdr3_aa: CASSPHTSGRSPHNEQFF; cdr3_nt: TGTGCCAGCAGCCCACACACTAGCGGGAGGAGCCCCCACAATGAGCAGTTCTTC
v_call: TRBV4-2; clone_size: -; j_call: TRBJ2-1; d_call: TRBD2; cdr3_aa: CASSPLGPSGSGEQFF; cdr3_nt: TGTGCCAGCAGCCCCCTCGGGCCTAGCGGGAGTGGCGAGCAGTTCTTC
v_call: TRBV19; clone_size: -; j_call: TRBJ2-7; d_call: TRBD2; cdr3_aa: CASSIGPSGKMIVPYEQYF; cdr3_nt: TGTGCCAGTAGTATCGGTCCTAGCGGGAAAATGATCGTCCCCTACGAGCAGTACTTC
v_call: TRBV30; clone_size: -; j_call: TRBJ1-1; d_call: -; cdr3_aa: CAWSVEALGAEAFF; cdr3_nt: TGTGCCTGGAGTGTGGAGGCCCTCGGCGCTGAAGCTTTCTTT
v_call: TRBV9; clone_size: -; j_call: TRBJ1-1; d_call: TRBD1; cdr3_aa: CASSPGGTMAFF; cdr3_nt: TGTGCCAGCAGCCCAGGGGGGACGATGGCTTTCTTT
v_call: TRBV5-1; clone_size: -; j_call: TRBJ1-2; d_call: -; cdr3_aa: CASSLAPDSHLYGYTF; cdr3_nt: TGCGCCAGCAGCTTGGCGCCTGACAGTCACCTCTATGGCTACACCTTC
v_call: TRBV19; clone_size: once; j_call: TRBJ2-1; d_call: -; cdr3_aa: CASTPGGGKYDEQFF; cdr3_nt: TGTGCCAGTACCCCCGGAGGCGGGAAATACGATGAGCAGTTCTTC
v_call: TRBV11-2; clone_size: -; j_call: TRBJ2-4; d_call: TRBD1; cdr3_aa: CASLDTGVGDIQYF; cdr3_nt: TGTGCCAGCTTAGACACAGGGGTAGGGGACATTCAGTACTTC
v_call: TRBV7-2; clone_size: -; j_call: TRBJ2-3; d_call: TRBD2; cdr3_aa: CASSAQSGGDTQYF; cdr3_nt: TGTGCCAGCAGCGCACAGAGCGGGGGAGATACGCAGTATTTT
v_call: TRBV11-2; clone_size: -; j_call: TRBJ1-1; d_call: TRBD1; cdr3_aa: CASSAFQGVNTEAFF; cdr3_nt: TGTGCCAGCAGCGCATTTCAGGGGGTGAACACTGAAGCTTTCTTT
v_call: TRBV6-6; clone_size: once; j_call: TRBJ1-3; d_call: TRBD1; cdr3_aa: CASSRRDRYLGNTIYF; cdr3_nt: TGTGCCAGCAGTCGAAGGGACAGGTACTTGGGAAACACCATATATTTT
v_call: TRBV4-3; clone_size: -; j_call: TRBJ2-3; d_call: TRBD2; cdr3_aa: CASSQDFSSGSDTQYF; cdr3_nt: TGCGCCAGCAGCCAAGATTTCTCTAGCGGGTCAGATACGCAGTATTTT
v_call: TRBV21-1; clone_size: -; j_call: TRBJ2-1; d_call: -; cdr3_aa: CASSSRTSGRDGNEQFF; cdr3_nt: TGTGCCAGCAGCAGCAGGACTAGCGGGAGGGATGGCAATGAGCAGTTCTTC
v_call: TRBV29-1; clone_size: -; j_call: TRBJ1-1; d_call: TRBD1; cdr3_aa: CSVEPLRQGWAFF; cdr3_nt: TGCAGCGTTGAGCCCCTTCGACAGGGGTGGGCTTTCTTT
v_call: TRBV11-2; clone_size: -; j_call: TRBJ1-1; d_call: -; cdr3_aa: CASSLFSMNTEAFF; cdr3_nt: TGTGCCAGCAGCCTATTTTCCATGAACACTGAAGCTTTCTTT
v_call: TRBV11-3; clone_size: -; j_call: TRBJ2-1; d_call: -; cdr3_aa: CASSLVSWDTHEQFF; cdr3_nt: TGTGCCAGCAGCTTAGTATCATGGGACACGCATGAGCAGTTCTTC
v_call: TRBV19; clone_size: -; j_call: TRBJ1-6; d_call: -; cdr3_aa: CASSPGAPYNSPLHF; cdr3_nt: TGTGCCAGTAGTCCAGGGGCCCCCTATAATTCACCCCTCCACTTT